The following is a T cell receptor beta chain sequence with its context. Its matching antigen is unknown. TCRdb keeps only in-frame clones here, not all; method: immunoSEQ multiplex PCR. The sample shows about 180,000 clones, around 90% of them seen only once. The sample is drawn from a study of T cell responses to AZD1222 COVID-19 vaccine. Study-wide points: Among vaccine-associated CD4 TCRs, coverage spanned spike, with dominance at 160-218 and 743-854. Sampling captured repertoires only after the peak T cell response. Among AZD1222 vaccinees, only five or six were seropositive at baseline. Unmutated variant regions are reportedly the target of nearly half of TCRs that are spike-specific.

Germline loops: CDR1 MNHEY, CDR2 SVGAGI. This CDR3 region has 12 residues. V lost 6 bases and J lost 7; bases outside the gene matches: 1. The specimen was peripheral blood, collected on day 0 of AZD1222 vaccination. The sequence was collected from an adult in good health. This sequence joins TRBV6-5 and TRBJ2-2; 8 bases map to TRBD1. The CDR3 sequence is CASRTGVGELFF. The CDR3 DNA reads TGTGCCAGCAGGACAGGGGTCGGGGAGCTGTTTTTT.